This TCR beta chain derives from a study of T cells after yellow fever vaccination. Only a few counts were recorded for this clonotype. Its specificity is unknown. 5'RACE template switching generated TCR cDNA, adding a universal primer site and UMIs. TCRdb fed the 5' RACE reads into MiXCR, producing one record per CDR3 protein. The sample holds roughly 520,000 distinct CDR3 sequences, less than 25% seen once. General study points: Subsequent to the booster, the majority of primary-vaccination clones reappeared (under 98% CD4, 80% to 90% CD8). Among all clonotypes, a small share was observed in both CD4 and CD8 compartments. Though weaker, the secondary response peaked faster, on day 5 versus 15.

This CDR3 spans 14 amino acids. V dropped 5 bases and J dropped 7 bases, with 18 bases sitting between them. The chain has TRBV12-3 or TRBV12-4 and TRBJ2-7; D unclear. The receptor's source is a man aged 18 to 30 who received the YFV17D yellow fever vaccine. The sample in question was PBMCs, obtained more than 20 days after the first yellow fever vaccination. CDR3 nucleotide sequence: TGTGCCAGCAGTCGATCCGCCGGGCAGAGGGAGCAGTACTTC. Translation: CASSRSAGQREQYF.